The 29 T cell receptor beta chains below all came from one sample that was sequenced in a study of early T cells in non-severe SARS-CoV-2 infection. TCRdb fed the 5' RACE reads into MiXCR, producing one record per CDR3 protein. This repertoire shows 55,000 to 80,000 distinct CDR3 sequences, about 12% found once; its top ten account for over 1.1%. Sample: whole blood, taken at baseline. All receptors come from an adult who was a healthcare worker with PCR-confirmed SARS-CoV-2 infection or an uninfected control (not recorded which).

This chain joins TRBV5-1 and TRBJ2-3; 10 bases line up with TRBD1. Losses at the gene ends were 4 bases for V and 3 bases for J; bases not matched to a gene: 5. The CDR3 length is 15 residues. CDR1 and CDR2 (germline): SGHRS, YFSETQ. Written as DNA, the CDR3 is TGCGCCAGCAGCCGTGACAGGGGGCGAACAGATACGCAGTATTTT. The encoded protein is CASSRDRGRTDTQYF.

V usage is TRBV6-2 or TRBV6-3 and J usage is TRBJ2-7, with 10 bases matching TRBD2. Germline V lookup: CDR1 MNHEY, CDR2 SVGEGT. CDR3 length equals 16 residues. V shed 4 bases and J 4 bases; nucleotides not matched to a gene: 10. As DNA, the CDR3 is TGTGCCAGCAGTTCTAGCGGGAGATCCCGCCGGTACGAGCAGTACTTC. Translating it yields CASSSSGRSRRYEQYF.

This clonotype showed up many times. CDR3 protein: CASSGYTDTQYF. For the CDR3, the DNA is TGTGCCAGCAGTGGGTACACAGATACGCAGTATTTT. The chain employs TRBV2 and TRBJ2-3; D gene ambiguous. Germline assignment: CDR1 SNHLY and CDR2 FYNNEI. With 4 bases removed from V and 2 bases from J, the gap between germline ends came to 4 bases. CDR3 size: 12 residues.

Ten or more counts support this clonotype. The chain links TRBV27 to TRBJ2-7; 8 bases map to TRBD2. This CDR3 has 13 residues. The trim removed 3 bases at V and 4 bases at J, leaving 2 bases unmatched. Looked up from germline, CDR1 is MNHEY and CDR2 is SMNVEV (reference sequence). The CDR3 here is CASSFAGGYEQYF. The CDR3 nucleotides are TGTGCCAGCAGTTTCGCGGGAGGTTACGAGCAGTACTTC.

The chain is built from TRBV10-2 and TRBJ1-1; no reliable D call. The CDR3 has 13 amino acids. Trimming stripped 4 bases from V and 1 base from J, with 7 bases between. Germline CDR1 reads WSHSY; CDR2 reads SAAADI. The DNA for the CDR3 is TGCGCCAGCAGTGGTCTGACGAACACTGAAGCTTTCTTT. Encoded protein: CASSGLTNTEAFF.

CDR3 nucleotide sequence: TGTGCCAGCAGCCAAGGATATACAAACAATGAGCAGTTCTTC. Protein product: CASSQGYTNNEQFF. The chain employs TRBV14 and TRBJ2-1, with D hard to call. Trimming took off 1 base at V and 5 bases at J, with 9 bases between the two ends. This CDR3 contains 14 residues. Per the germline V gene, CDR1 is SGHDN and CDR2 is FVKESK.

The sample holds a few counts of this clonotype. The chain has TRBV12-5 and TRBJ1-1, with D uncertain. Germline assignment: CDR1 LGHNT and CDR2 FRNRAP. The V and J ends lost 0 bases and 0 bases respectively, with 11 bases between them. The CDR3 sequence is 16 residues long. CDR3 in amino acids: CASGLVPALLNTEAFF. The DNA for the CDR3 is TGTGCTAGTGGTTTGGTACCCGCCCTGTTGAACACTGAAGCTTTCTTT.

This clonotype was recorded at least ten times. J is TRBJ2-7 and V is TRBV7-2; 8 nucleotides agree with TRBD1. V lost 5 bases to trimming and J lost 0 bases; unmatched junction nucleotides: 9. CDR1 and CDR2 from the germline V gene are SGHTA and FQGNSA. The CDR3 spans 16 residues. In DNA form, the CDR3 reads TGTGCCAGCAGCCTGCTTTCGACAGGGGCCTCCTACGAGCAGTACTTC. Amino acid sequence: CASSLLSTGASYEQYF.

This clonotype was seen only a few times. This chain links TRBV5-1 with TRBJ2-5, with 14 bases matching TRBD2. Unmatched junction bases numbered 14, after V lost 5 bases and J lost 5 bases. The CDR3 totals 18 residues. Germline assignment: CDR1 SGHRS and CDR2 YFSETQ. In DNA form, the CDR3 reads TGCGCCAGCAGATTCCGACTAGCGGGAGGGCCGAGGGAGGAGACCCAGTACTTC. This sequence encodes CASRFRLAGGPREETQYF.

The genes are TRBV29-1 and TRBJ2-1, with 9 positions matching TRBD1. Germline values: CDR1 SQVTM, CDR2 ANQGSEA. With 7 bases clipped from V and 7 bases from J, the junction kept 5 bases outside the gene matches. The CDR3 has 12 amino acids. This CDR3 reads CSGDRGSNEQFF. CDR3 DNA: TGCAGCGGCGACAGGGGGTCAAATGAGCAGTTCTTC.

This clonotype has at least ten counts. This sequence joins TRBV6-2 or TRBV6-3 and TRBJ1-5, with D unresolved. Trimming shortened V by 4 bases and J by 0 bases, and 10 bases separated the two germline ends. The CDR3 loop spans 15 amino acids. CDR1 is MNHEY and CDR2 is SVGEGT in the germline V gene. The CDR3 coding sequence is TGTGCCAGCAGTTCCGGGGATCATAGCAATCAGCCCCAGCATTTT. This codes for CASSSGDHSNQPQHF.

CDR3 protein: CAWSVPGANVLTF. DNA of the CDR3: TGTGCCTGGAGTGTACCTGGGGCCAACGTCCTGACTTTC. The rearrangement uses TRBV30 and TRBJ2-6, with D hard to call. V gave up 0 bases and J gave up 2 bases, with 2 bases separating them. Germline V gives CDR1 GTSNPN, CDR2 SVGIG (reference sequence). The length of the CDR3 is 13 residues.

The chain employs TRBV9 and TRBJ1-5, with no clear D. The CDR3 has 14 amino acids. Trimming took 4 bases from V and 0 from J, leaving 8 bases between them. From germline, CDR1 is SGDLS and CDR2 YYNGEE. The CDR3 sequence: CASSLTDSNQPQHF. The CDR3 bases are TGTGCCAGCAGCCTGACGGATAGCAATCAGCCCCAGCATTTT.

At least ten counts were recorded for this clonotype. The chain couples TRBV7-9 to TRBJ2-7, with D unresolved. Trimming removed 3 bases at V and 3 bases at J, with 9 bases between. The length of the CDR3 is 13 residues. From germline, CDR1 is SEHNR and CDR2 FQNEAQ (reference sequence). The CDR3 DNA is TGTGCCAGCAGCTTTCAGACTGTCTACGAGCAGTACTTC. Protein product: CASSFQTVYEQYF. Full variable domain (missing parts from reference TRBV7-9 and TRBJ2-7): DTGVSQNPRHKITKRGQNVTFRCDPISEHNRLYWYRQTLGQGPEFLTYFQNEAQLEKSRLLSDRFSAERPKGSFSTLEIQRTEQGDSAMYLCASSFQTVYEQYFGPGTRLTVT.

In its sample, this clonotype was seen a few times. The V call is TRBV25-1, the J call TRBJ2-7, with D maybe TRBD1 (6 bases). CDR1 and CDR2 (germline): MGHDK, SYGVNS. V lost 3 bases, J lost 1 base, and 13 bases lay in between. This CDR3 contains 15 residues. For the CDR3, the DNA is TGTGCCAGCAGTGAGCCAGGGGCCTCATCCTACGAGCAGTACTTC. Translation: CASSEPGASSYEQYF.

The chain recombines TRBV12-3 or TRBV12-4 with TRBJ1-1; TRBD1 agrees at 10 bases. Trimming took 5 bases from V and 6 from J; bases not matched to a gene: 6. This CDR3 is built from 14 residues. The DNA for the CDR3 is TGTGCCAGCAGTCTTAGTGGGACAGGGGCTGAAGCTTTCTTT. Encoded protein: CASSLSGTGAEAFF.

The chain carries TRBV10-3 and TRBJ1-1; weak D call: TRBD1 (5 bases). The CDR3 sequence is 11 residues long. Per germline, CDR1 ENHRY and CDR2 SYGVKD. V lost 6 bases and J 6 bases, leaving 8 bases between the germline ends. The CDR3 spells CAIRRGSEAFF. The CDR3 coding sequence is TGTGCCATCAGGAGGGGTTCTGAAGCTTTCTTT.

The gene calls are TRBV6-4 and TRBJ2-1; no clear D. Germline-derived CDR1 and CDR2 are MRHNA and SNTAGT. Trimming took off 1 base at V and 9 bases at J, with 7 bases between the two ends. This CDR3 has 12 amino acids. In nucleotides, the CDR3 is TGTGCCAGCAGTGACTGGCTGGGTGAGCAGTTCTTC. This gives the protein CASSDWLGEQFF.

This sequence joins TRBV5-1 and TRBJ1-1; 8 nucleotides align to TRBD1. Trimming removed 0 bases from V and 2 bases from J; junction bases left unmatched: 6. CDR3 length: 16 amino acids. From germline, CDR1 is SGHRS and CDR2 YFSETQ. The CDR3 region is CASSLGQGASNTEAFF. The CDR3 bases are TGCGCCAGCAGCTTGGGTCAGGGGGCATCAAACACTGAAGCTTTCTTT.

CDR3 DNA sequence: TGTGCCAGCCTAGGACTAGCGGGAAGTGGAGATACGCAGTATTTT. It is translated as CASLGLAGSGDTQYF. The rearrangement links TRBV5-8 to TRBJ2-3; 12 bases fit TRBD2. Germline CDR1 is SGHTS and CDR2 is YDEGEE. The CDR3 length is 15 residues. J was trimmed by 5 bases and V by 7 bases; bases with no gene match: 8.

For the CDR3, the DNA is TGTGCCAGCAGCTTAGAGTGGAACGAGCAGTACTTC. It encodes CASSLEWNEQYF. The rearrangement links TRBV7-9 to TRBJ2-7; no reliable D call. Germline CDR1 and CDR2: SEHNR and FQNEAQ (reference sequence). Between the trimmed V and J ends, which lost 1 base and 5 bases, there was a span of 6 bases. This CDR3 has 12 amino acids. The full variable domain, in which reference TRBV7-9 and TRBJ2-7 provide the parts outside the CDR3, is DTGVSQNPRHKITKRGQNVTFRCDPISEHNRLYWYRQTLGQGPEFLTYFQNEAQLEKSRLLSDRFSAERPKGSFSTLEIQRTEQGDSAMYLCASSLEWNEQYFGPGTRLTVT.

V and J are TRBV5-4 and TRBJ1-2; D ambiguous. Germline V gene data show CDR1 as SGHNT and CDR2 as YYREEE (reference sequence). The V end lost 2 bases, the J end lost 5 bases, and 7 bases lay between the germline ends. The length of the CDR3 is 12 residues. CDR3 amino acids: CASSLREYGYTF. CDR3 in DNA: TGTGCCAGCAGCTTACGGGAATATGGCTACACCTTC.

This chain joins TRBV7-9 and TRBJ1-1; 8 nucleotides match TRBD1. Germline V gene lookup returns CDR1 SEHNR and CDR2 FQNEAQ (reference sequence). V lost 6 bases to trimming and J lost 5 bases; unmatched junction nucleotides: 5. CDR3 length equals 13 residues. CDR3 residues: CASSPRQGTEAFF. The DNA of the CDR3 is TGTGCCAGCAGTCCCCGACAGGGGACTGAAGCTTTCTTT. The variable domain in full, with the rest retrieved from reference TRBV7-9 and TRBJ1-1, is DTGVSQNPRHKITKRGQNVTFRCDPISEHNRLYWYRQTLGQGPEFLTYFQNEAQLEKSRLLSDRFSAERPKGSFSTLEIQRTEQGDSAMYLCASSPRQGTEAFFGQGTRLTVV.

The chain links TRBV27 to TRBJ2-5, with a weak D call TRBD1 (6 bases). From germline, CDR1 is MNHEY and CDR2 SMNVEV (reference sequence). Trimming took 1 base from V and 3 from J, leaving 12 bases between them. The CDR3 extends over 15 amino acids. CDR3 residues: CASSLWAGAKETQYF. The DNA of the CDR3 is TGTGCCAGCAGTTTATGGGCAGGGGCAAAAGAGACCCAGTACTTC.

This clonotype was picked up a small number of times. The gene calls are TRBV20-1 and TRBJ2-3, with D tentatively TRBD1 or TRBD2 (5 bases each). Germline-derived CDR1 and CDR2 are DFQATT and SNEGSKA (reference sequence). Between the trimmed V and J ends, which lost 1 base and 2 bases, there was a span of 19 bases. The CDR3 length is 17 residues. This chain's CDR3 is CSARGVGRAQATDTQYF. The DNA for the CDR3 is TGCAGTGCTAGAGGAGTGGGGCGGGCCCAGGCCACAGATACGCAGTATTTT.

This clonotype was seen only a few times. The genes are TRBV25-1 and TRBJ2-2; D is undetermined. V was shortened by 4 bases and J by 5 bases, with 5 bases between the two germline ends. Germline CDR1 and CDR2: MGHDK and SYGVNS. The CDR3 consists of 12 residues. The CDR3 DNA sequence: TGTGCCAGCAGTGTATTTACCGGGGAGCTGTTTTTT. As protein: CASSVFTGELFF.

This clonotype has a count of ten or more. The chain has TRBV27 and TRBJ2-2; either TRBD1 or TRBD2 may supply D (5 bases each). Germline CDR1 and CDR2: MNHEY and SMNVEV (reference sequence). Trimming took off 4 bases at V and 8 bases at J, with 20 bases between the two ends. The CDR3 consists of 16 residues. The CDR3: CASSSRPGPALGELFF. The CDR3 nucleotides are TGTGCCAGCAGTTCGCGGCCGGGACCCGCATTAGGGGAGCTGTTTTTT.

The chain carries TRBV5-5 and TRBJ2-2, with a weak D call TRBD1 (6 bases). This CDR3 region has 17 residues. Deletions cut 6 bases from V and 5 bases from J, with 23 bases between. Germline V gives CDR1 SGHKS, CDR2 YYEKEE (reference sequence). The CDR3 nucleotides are TGTGCCAGCACCCCTAGGGTTAGCTCCACAGGGACCGGGGAGCTGTTTTTT. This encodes CASTPRVSSTGTGELFF.

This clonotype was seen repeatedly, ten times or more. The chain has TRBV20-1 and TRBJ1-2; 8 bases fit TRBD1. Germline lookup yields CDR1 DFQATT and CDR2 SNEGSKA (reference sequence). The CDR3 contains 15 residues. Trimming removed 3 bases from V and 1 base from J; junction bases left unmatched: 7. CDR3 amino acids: CSARDSRGLNYGYTF. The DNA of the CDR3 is TGCAGTGCTAGGGATTCCAGGGGGCTTAACTATGGCTACACCTTC.